The 14 T cell receptor beta chains below come from one sample, sequenced in a study of blood T cell repertoires in COVID-19. Clones were read by immunoSEQ multiplex PCR, and TCRdb kept only the in-frame ones, dropping some. The sample lists fewer than 300,000 clones, roughly 85% seen once, with more than 8% in the top ten. Input material: peripheral blood. Source of these receptors: a woman aged 50 to 65 who had recovered from COVID-19.

The V gene is TRBV20-1, the J gene TRBJ1-2; D ambiguous. With 7 bases removed from V and 7 bases from J, the gap between germline ends came to 13 bases. CDR1 and CDR2 from the germline V gene are DFQATT and SNEGSKA (reference sequence). The CDR3 contains 11 residues. The CDR3 coding sequence is TGCAGTGGGGTCCAGGCTTTTGGCTACACCTTC. It translates to CSGVQAFGYTF.

The rearrangement links TRBV29-1 to TRBJ1-2, with a possible D match to TRBD1 (6 bases). The V gene's germline CDR1 is SQVTM and CDR2 ANQGSEA. V gave up 5 bases and J gave up 8 bases, with 15 bases separating them. CDR3 length: 12 residues. The CDR3 is CSVSNRADGYTF. CDR3 DNA sequence: TGCAGCGTTTCTAACAGGGCAGACGGCTACACCTTC.

The chain combines TRBV19 with TRBJ2-2; TRBD2 matches 14 bases. The CDR3 has 18 amino acids. Germline CDR1 reads LNHDA; CDR2 reads SQIVND (reference sequence). With V trimmed by 7 bases and J by 5 bases, 12 bases remained unmatched. CDR3 coding DNA: TGTGCCAGTACCCCGGGACTAGCGGGAGAGGGGGGGACCGGGGAGCTGTTTTTT. Translating it yields CASTPGLAGEGGTGELFF.

V usage is TRBV21-1 and J usage is TRBJ1-2; the DNA was not compared with TRBD1, the D call given in the table. TRBV21-1 is marked as a pseudogene. This CDR3 comprises 15 residues. The CDR3 sequence is CASSISPGGKYGYTF. CDR3 bases: TGTGCCAGCAGCATATCGCCAGGGGGAAAATATGGCTACACCTTC.

The V and J genes are TRBV9 and TRBJ1-1; no definite D call. Germline CDR1 reads SGDLS; CDR2 reads YYNGEE. V dropped 4 bases and J dropped 0 bases, with 7 bases sitting between them. The CDR3 contains 13 residues. As DNA, the CDR3 is TGTGCCAGCAGCCCCACTGTGAACACTGAAGCTTTCTTT. Encoded protein: CASSPTVNTEAFF. Looking up the rest from reference TRBV9 and TRBJ1-1 gives the full variable domain: DSGVTQTPKHLITATGQRVTLRCSPRSGDLSVYWYQQSLDQGLQFLIQYYNGEERAKGNILERFSAQQFPDLHSELNLSSLELGDSALYFCASSPTVNTEAFFGQGTRLTVV.

The chain is built from TRBV5-3 and TRBJ2-5, with D hard to call. TRBV5-3 is an ORF for which the function is uncertain. V was cut by 4 bases and J by 6 bases, with 22 bases left in between. The CDR3 has 16 residues. CDR3 in DNA: TGTGCCAGAAGCCTGACAAACGAGCCATTCAAGAAGACCCAGTACTTC. Encoded protein: CARSLTNEPFKKTQYF.

The J gene is TRBJ2-7, the V gene TRBV2, with 8 bases fitting TRBD2. Per the germline V gene, CDR1 is SNHLY and CDR2 is FYNNEI. This CDR3 has 12 residues. The V segment lost 2 bases and the J segment 12 bases; nucleotides outside the gene matches: 6. The CDR3 region has the DNA TGTGCCAGCAGTGAAATTGGCGGGAGGAGGTACTTC. Amino acid sequence: CASSEIGGRRYF.

CDR3 amino acids: CAWSPGQKAFF. The DNA of the CDR3 is TGTGCCTGGAGTCCGGGACAGAAAGCTTTCTTT. The chain joins TRBV30 to TRBJ1-1; 7 bases fit TRBD1. The germline gives CDR1 GTSNPN, CDR2 SVGIG (reference sequence). This CDR3 spans 11 amino acids. Trimming at V came to 2 bases and at J to 9 bases, leaving 3 bases not matched to a gene.

A single count supports this clone. V gene TRBV27 combines with J gene TRBJ2-7; 7 nucleotides align to TRBD1. CDR3 size: 13 residues. Germline assignment: CDR1 MNHEY and CDR2 SMNVEV (reference sequence). V gave up 3 bases and J gave up 7 bases; unmatched junction bases: 6. The DNA of the CDR3 is TGTGCCAGCAGTTTGAACAGGGGCTTGGAGCAGTACTTC. This gives the protein CASSLNRGLEQYF.

The J gene is TRBJ2-5, the V gene TRBV7-7, with TRBD1 matching over 9 bases. This CDR3 is 15 amino acids long. Germline assignment: CDR1 SSHAT and CDR2 FNYEAQ (reference sequence). Trimming took 5 bases from V and 5 from J; bases not matched to a gene: 9. The CDR3 bases are TGTGCCAGCAGCGGACAGGGGACAAGTAGGGAGACCCAGTACTTC. Residues: CASSGQGTSRETQYF.

This clone came up a few times. The rearrangement uses TRBV4-3 and TRBJ2-1; TRBD2 matches 8 bases. This CDR3 contains 16 residues. Trimming removed 0 bases from V and 5 bases from J; junction bases left unmatched: 6. Germline V gene data show CDR1 as LGHNA and CDR2 as YSLEER. The CDR3 spells CASSQDQREYHNEQFF. Written as DNA, the CDR3 is TGCGCCAGCAGCCAAGACCAGCGGGAGTACCACAATGAGCAGTTCTTC.

This clone was observed a single time. The rearrangement links TRBV11-3 to TRBJ2-1; 8 bases agree with TRBD2. CDR3 length: 19 residues. J gave up 1 base and V 1 base, and 12 bases lay outside the gene matches. Germline V gives CDR1 SGHNT, CDR2 YENEEA. CDR3 residues: CASSLGALRSGRSYNEQFF. CDR3 DNA sequence: TGTGCCAGCAGCTTAGGGGCCTTGAGGAGCGGGAGATCCTACAATGAGCAGTTCTTC.

This rearrangement joins TRBV19 to TRBJ2-1; 9 bases align to TRBD1. V was clipped by 4 bases and J by 2 bases; unmatched bases: 9. Germline V gene sequence: CDR1 LNHDA, CDR2 SQIVND (reference sequence). The CDR3 is 17 residues long. This CDR3 reads CASSNLRGTGTYNEQFF. The CDR3 nucleotides are TGTGCCAGTAGTAATCTCAGAGGGACAGGGACCTACAATGAGCAGTTCTTC.

This chain connects TRBV28 to TRBJ2-1; the D gene is possibly TRBD1 (6 bases). The CDR3 loop spans 13 amino acids. V was pared by 2 bases and J by 12 bases, with 14 bases between. CDR1 is MDHEN and CDR2 is SYDVKM in the germline V gene. The CDR3 nucleotides read TGTGCCAGCAGTTTAGCTCAGGGGCGGTGGCAGTTCTTC. It translates to CASSLAQGRWQFF. The complete variable domain, with remaining parts taken from reference TRBV28 and TRBJ2-1, reads DVKVTQSSRYLVKRTGEKVFLECVQDMDHENMFWYRQDPGLGLRLIYFSYDVKMKEKGDIPEGYSVSREKKERFSLILESASTNQTSMYLCASSLAQGRWQFFGPGTRLTVL.